These 3 T cell receptor beta chains share one sample of origin, sequenced in a study of T cell responses to AZD1222 COVID-19 vaccine. Assay: immunoSEQ multiplex PCR; the TCRdb copy retains only in-frame clones and omits some. The data contain about 140,000 clones, approximately 90% of them singletons. The source material was peripheral blood, sampled on day 0 of AZD1222 vaccination. Receptor source: an adult in good health.

In its sample, this clone was seen a few times. The V call is TRBV5-4, the J call TRBJ1-2; D unresolved. V was clipped by 1 base and J by 8 bases, with 9 bases between them. The CDR3 consists of 12 residues. Germline V gene lookup returns CDR1 SGHNT and CDR2 YYREEE (reference sequence). CDR3 bases: TGTGCCAGCAGCTTGTTTACGTCCGGCTACACCTTC. Its translation is CASSLFTSGYTF.

This sequence joins TRBV27 and TRBJ2-1; 10 positions agree with TRBD1. The length of the CDR3 is 13 residues. Germline assignment: CDR1 MNHEY and CDR2 SMNVEV (reference sequence). Trimming removed 5 bases from V and 9 bases from J; junction bases left unmatched: 4. In DNA, the CDR3 is TGTGCCAGCAGTCCCCGGACAGGGGGTGAGCAGTTCTTC. Translation: CASSPRTGGEQFF.

CDR3 sequence: CASSFSLSGPNEQFF. The CDR3, as DNA: TGTGCCAGCAGCTTTTCCCTCTCGGGGCCCAATGAGCAGTTCTTC. This chain connects TRBV5-5 to TRBJ2-1; D may be TRBD1 or TRBD2 (5 bases each). This CDR3 is 15 amino acids long. The germline V gene has CDR1 SGHKS and CDR2 YYEKEE (reference sequence). The V and J ends lost 2 bases and 6 bases respectively, with 15 bases between them.